These T cell receptor beta chains were read from a single sample in a study of beta chain features in type 1 diabetes. Generated by immunoSEQ multiplex PCR, the TCRdb table keeps only in-frame clones and is missing some. The data show fewer than 200,000 clones, with approximately 10% seen just once and more than 0.45% held by the top ten. Sequences were obtained from central memory CD4+ T cells from blood. These TCRs come from a man between 25 and 39 years old with type 1 diabetes. Both conserved end residues are part of each CDR3. The order of the fields is clone size, V gene, J gene, D gene, CDR3 protein, CDR3 DNA. D genes are given only for firm matches. Size is omitted from some rows. Given values are once, few, many or a class for expanded clones.

.	TRBV28	TRBJ2-7	TRBD2	CASYTSGRAASHEQYF	TGTGCCAGCTACACTAGCGGGAGGGCCGCGTCCCACGAGCAGTACTTC
.	TRBV4-2	TRBJ2-1	.	CASSQERKERTGKFF	TGTGCCAGCAGCCAAGAAAGAAAAGAGCGAACGGGAAAGTTCTTC
few	TRBV7-2	TRBJ1-5	TRBD1	CASSLGTGTYSNQPQHF	TGTGCCAGCAGCTTGGGGACAGGCACTTATAGCAATCAGCCCCAGCATTTT
few	TRBV5-5	TRBJ2-3	TRBD2	CASSSGLAGPDTQYF	TGTGCCAGCAGCTCGGGACTAGCGGGACCCGATACGCAGTATTTT
.	TRBV7-3	TRBJ1-1	.	CASSPTGLPEAFF	TGTGCCAGCAGCCCTACAGGGCTCCCTGAAGCTTTCTTT
few	TRBV9	TRBJ1-2	TRBD1	CASSEATGGNYGYTF	TGTGCCAGCAGCGAGGCTACAGGGGGGAACTATGGCTACACCTTC
once	TRBV4-2	TRBJ1-3	.	CASSQGTRDSGNTIYF	TGTGCCAGCAGCCAAGGGACAAGGGACTCTGGAAACACCATATATTTT
many	TRBV28	TRBJ2-7	TRBD1	CASSFTGTGGYEQYF	TGTGCCAGCAGTTTCACAGGGACAGGGGGCTACGAGCAGTACTTC
.	TRBV7-6	TRBJ2-5	.	CASSQYQETQYF	TGTGCCAGCAGCCAGTACCAAGAGACCCAGTACTTC
once	TRBV2	TRBJ1-2	TRBD1	CASSADRGYYGYTF	TGTGCCAGCAGTGCGGACAGGGGGTACTATGGCTACACCTTC
.	TRBV5-1	TRBJ2-2	.	CASSEDSYTGELFF	TGCGCCAGCAGCGAGGACAGTTACACCGGGGAGCTGTTTTTT
.	TRBV15	TRBJ2-5	.	CATSGRDTQVETQYF	TGTGCCACCAGCGGCCGGGACACACAGGTCGAGACCCAGTACTTC
few	TRBV5-1	TRBJ2-7	TRBD2	CASSPGLAGGQAYEQYF	TGCGCCAGCAGCCCGGGACTAGCGGGAGGACAGGCCTACGAGCAGTACTTC
few	TRBV28	TRBJ1-5	.	CASSFLSSWASRSNQPQHF	TGTGCCAGCAGTTTTTTGTCTTCCTGGGCGAGTAGAAGCAATCAGCCCCAGCATTTT
.	TRBV18	TRBJ2-2	.	CASSTYTGELFF	TGTGCCAGCTCAACTTACACCGGGGAGCTGTTTTTT
few	TRBV18	TRBJ2-1	.	CASSPPLTGTEQFF	TGTGCCAGCTCACCACCCTTAACAGGGACTGAGCAGTTCTTC
few	TRBV27	TRBJ2-6	.	CASRGLGANVLTF	TGTGCCAGTCGGGGGTTGGGGGCCAACGTCCTGACTTTC
.	TRBV5-4	TRBJ2-1	.	CASSLGSGAWYNEQFF	TGTGCCAGCAGCTTGGGGTCGGGAGCGTGGTACAATGAGCAGTTCTTC
few	TRBV19	TRBJ2-3	.	CASSAQGTDTQYF	TGTGCCAGTAGTGCCCAGGGTACAGATACGCAGTATTTT
few	TRBV7-9	TRBJ2-4	.	CASSLGRRGAKNIQYF	TGTGCCAGCAGCTTGGGAAGACGGGGGGCCAAAAACATTCAGTACTTC
few	TRBV5-1	TRBJ1-2	.	CASSLADYGYTF	TGCGCCAGCAGCTTGGCGGACTATGGCTACACCTTC
few	TRBV7-9	TRBJ2-3	TRBD2	CASSLGTSGPTDTQYF	TGTGCCAGCAGCTTAGGGACTAGCGGACCCACAGATACGCAGTATTTT
.	TRBV11-2	TRBJ2-7	.	CASSLNEVQEQYF	TGTGCCAGCAGCTTAAATGAGGTCCAAGAGCAGTACTTC
.	TRBV2	TRBJ1-5	.	CASRWGRGNQPQHF	TGTGCCAGCAGATGGGGGCGGGGCAATCAGCCCCAGCATTTT
.	TRBV14	TRBJ1-1	.	CASSQGASAFF	TGTGCCAGCAGCCAAGGGGCTTCGGCTTTCTTT
.	TRBV2	TRBJ1-2	.	CASKEGISNYGYTF	TGTGCCAGCAAGGAGGGGATCTCTAACTATGGCTACACCTTC
.	TRBV9	TRBJ2-1	TRBD2	CASSVAAGWGNEQFF	TGTGCCAGCAGCGTAGCAGCGGGATGGGGAAATGAGCAGTTCTTC
few	TRBV2	TRBJ2-2	TRBD1	CASSATGENTGELFF	TGTGCCAGCAGTGCGACAGGGGAGAACACCGGGGAGCTGTTTTTT
few	TRBV5-4	TRBJ1-2	TRBD1	CASRNGQALYGYTF	TGTGCCAGCAGGAATGGACAGGCCCTATATGGCTACACCTTC
few	TRBV27	TRBJ1-1	.	CASGPQENTEAFF	TGTGCCAGCGGGCCCCAGGAGAACACTGAAGCTTTCTTT
few	TRBV29-1	TRBJ2-1	TRBD2	CSVEASGSMDEQFF	TGCAGCGTTGAAGCTAGCGGGAGTATGGATGAGCAGTTCTTC
.	TRBV15	TRBJ2-4	TRBD1	CATSSGQGAAKNIQYF	TGTGCCACCAGCAGCGGACAGGGGGCGGCCAAAAACATTCAGTACTTC
few	TRBV18	TRBJ1-2	TRBD1	CASSPQRDSPYGYTF	TGTGCCAGCTCACCCCAACGGGACAGCCCCTATGGCTACACCTTC
.	TRBV4-2	TRBJ2-7	TRBD2	CASSQEEIAGGINYEQYF	TGTGCCAGCAGCCAAGAAGAGATAGCGGGAGGGATCAACTACGAGCAGTACTTC
few	TRBV28	TRBJ2-3	TRBD1	CASSLTGQGIDTQYF	TGTGCCAGCAGTTTAACGGGACAGGGAATAGATACGCAGTATTTT
.	TRBV5-1	TRBJ2-7	TRBD2	CASTLAGSYEQYF	TGCGCCAGCACCCTAGCGGGCTCCTACGAGCAGTACTTC
.	TRBV7-9	TRBJ2-1	.	CASTSGILANSYNEQFF	TGTGCCAGCACGTCGGGCATCTTAGCGAATTCCTACAATGAGCAGTTCTTC
few	TRBV28	TRBJ2-7	.	CASTSPGRGATYEQYF	TGTGCCAGCACCTCCCCCGGACGCGGGGCCACCTACGAGCAGTACTTC
.	TRBV4-2	TRBJ1-5	.	CASSQARGANQPQHF	TGTGCCAGCAGCCAAGCCAGGGGCGCGAATCAGCCCCAGCATTTT
.	TRBV30	TRBJ2-1	TRBD2	CAWSVGTSGRYEQFF	TGTGCCTGGAGTGTAGGGACTAGCGGGAGGTATGAGCAGTTCTTC
.	TRBV7-3	TRBJ2-3	.	CASGMGRTDTQYF	TGTGCCAGCGGAATGGGCCGCACAGATACGCAGTATTTT
.	TRBV7-9	TRBJ2-1	.	CASSPKGQSSYNEQFF	TGTGCCAGCAGCCCCAAAGGACAGAGCTCCTACAATGAGCAGTTCTTC
.	TRBV27	TRBJ1-5	.	CAKQVHNQPQHF	TGTGCCAAACAGGTCCACAATCAGCCCCAGCATTTT
.	TRBV6-5	TRBJ2-7	.	CASSYLEEQYF	TGTGCCAGCAGTTACCTAGAAGAGCAGTACTTC
.	TRBV15	TRBJ1-5	.	CATSRPNQPQHF	TGTGCCACCAGCAGACCAAATCAGCCCCAGCATTTT
.	TRBV25-1	TRBJ2-1	.	CASSVGGRVNEQFF	TGTGCCAGCAGTGTCGGGGGGCGCGTCAATGAGCAGTTCTTC
few	TRBV28	TRBJ1-5	TRBD1	CASSLGGTAQEPQHF	TGTGCCAGCAGTTTAGGTGGGACAGCGCAGGAGCCCCAGCATTTT